This T cell receptor (beta chain) originates from a study of patients and donors after allogeneic stem cell transplantation (dated by TCRdb to the early 2020s). The library came from RT-PCR. The listed sequencing device is NextSeq 550. TCRdb cleaned the public reads at Q25 with fastp, built clones with MiXCR and kept in-frame beta chains. A single entry per CDR3 protein holds the most common genes and DNA from its merged rows. This sample has about 960,000 distinct CDR3 sequences in its table, and approximately 18% of those were observed once. The top ten constitute 5% to 6.5% of the sample. Turning to this clonotype: Its cognate antigen has yet to be identified. No clone much larger than this one lies a single base away; base qualities are absent.

Reading the germline V gene gives CDR1 SGHTA and CDR2 FQGNSA. The cysteine opens and the phenylalanine closes a CDR3 of 16 amino acids. Kept here is only the CDR3 DNA, which spans 48 bases and is read in frame from base 1. The V and J ends are trimmed by 7 bases and 1 base, leaving 18 bases between them. The sample taken for sequencing was blood, either unsorted or a sorted T cell fraction (not recorded which). This sequence was found in a human donor who was either an allogeneic HSCT recipient or a stem cell or donor lymphocyte infusion donor (not recorded which). It is not recorded whose cells these are; they may come from a transplant donor. Recombination joined TRBV7-2 with TRBJ2-3, with a weak D call of TRBD2 (6 bases match). The CDR3: CASNPVREYRTDTQYF. The DNA reads TGTGCCAGCAACCCTGTACGGGAGTATCGCACAGATACGCAGTATTTT.